What follows are 23 T cell receptor beta chains derived from one specimen sequenced in a study of CD4 T cells in relation to SARS-CoV-2 and coronaviruses. The method was immunoSEQ multiplex PCR; TCRdb's version includes in-frame clones alone and lacks a portion of them. The table includes 50,000 to 70,000 clones, roughly nine tenths detected once. The material sequenced was naive CD4+ T cells from PBMCs. Indicated subset: naive CD4+ T cells isolated by negative enrichment. The receptor set was obtained from an adult with COVID-19.

V usage is TRBV6-5 and J usage is TRBJ1-5; D remains ambiguous. The germline V and J ends were trimmed by 7 bases and 6 bases, with 13 bases remaining between them. Germline CDR1 is MNHEY and CDR2 is SVGAGI. The CDR3 has 13 amino acids. The CDR3 coding sequence is TGTGCCAGCACCCAGCTGAACACTCAGCCCCAGCATTTT. Amino acid sequence: CASTQLNTQPQHF.

The sample holds one count of this clone. The chain combines TRBV24-1 with TRBJ2-1, with D hard to call. The CDR3 consists of 16 residues. The V gene lost 3 bases and the J gene lost 0 bases, with 11 bases spanning the gap. Germline V gene data show CDR1 as KGHDR and CDR2 as SFDVKD. This CDR3 is CATSDARAGSYNEQFF. The CDR3 coding sequence is TGTGCCACCAGTGATGCAAGGGCAGGCTCCTACAATGAGCAGTTCTTC.

The chain has TRBV12-5 and TRBJ2-2, with TRBD2 identical over 12 bases. Germline loops: CDR1 LGHNT, CDR2 FRNRAP. V lost 2 bases, J lost 2 bases, and 12 bases stayed unmatched. The CDR3 is 20 amino acids. CDR3 sequence reads: CASGLTGGRGLAGNTGELFF. DNA for the CDR3: TGTGCTAGTGGTTTGACCGGTGGCCGGGGACTAGCGGGCAACACCGGGGAGCTGTTTTTT.

The DNA of the CDR3 is TGTGCCAGCAGCCTCCCCAGCGGGAGGTCCTACGAGCAGTACTTC. Its translation is CASSLPSGRSYEQYF. This sequence joins TRBV6-2 or TRBV6-3 and TRBJ2-7; TRBD2 matches at 9 bases. The CDR3 is 15 residues long. The J segment lost 1 base and the V segment lost 6 bases, leaving 7 bases of the junction unmatched. Germline lookup yields CDR1 MNHEY and CDR2 SVGEGT.

The chain has TRBV6-1 and TRBJ1-5, with D hard to call. The germline V gene encodes CDR1 MNHNS and CDR2 SASEGT. The CDR3 extends over 17 amino acids. Trimming shortened V by 3 bases and J by 0 bases, and 15 bases separated the two germline ends. CDR3 bases: TGTGCCAGCAGTGATCAGCGAAACGCCTATAGCAATCAGCCCCAGCATTTT. Translated, it gives CASSDQRNAYSNQPQHF.

The chain carries TRBV28 and TRBJ2-7, with 8 bases fitting TRBD1. With 6 bases clipped from V and 2 bases from J, the junction kept 6 bases outside the gene matches. This CDR3 has 14 residues. Germline loops: CDR1 MDHEN, CDR2 SYDVKM. CDR3 in amino acids: CASRGRDRTYEQYF. Here the CDR3 DNA reads TGTGCCAGCAGGGGTAGGGACAGGACCTACGAGCAGTACTTC.

The CDR3 nucleotides are TGTGCCAGCAGCCAAGTCCCGACAGTGGGCGAATATGGCTACACCTTC. Translated: CASSQVPTVGEYGYTF. The chain links TRBV4-2 to TRBJ1-2, with a tentative D call TRBD1 (5 bases). The length of the CDR3 is 16 residues. Germline loops: CDR1 LGHNA, CDR2 YNFKEQ. The V end was cut by 1 base, the J end by 5 bases, with 17 bases between.

The chain combines TRBV28 with TRBJ2-7, with 7 bases lining up with TRBD1. Per germline, CDR1 MDHEN and CDR2 SYDVKM. The CDR3 has 17 amino acids. Losses at the gene ends were 8 bases for V and 3 bases for J; bases not matched to a gene: 19. The CDR3 loop reads CASDTGAWPQGFYEQYF. Written as DNA, the CDR3 is TGTGCCAGCGACACAGGGGCTTGGCCCCAGGGTTTCTACGAGCAGTACTTC.

The J gene is TRBJ2-1, the V gene TRBV5-5; the D gene is possibly TRBD2 (5 bases). This CDR3 has 14 residues. Trimming pared 6 bases from V and 9 bases from J, leaving 19 bases between. CDR1 and CDR2 (germline): SGHKS, YYEKEE (reference sequence). The CDR3 DNA reads TGTGCCAGCAATGAGGACGGAGGTAGAGGTGAGCAGTTCTTC. It encodes CASNEDGGRGEQFF. Looking up the rest from reference TRBV5-5 and TRBJ2-1 gives the full variable domain: DAGVTQSPTHLIKTRGQQVTLRCSPISGHKSVSWYQQVLGQGPQFIFQYYEKEERGRGNFPDRFSARQFPNYSSELNVNALLLGDSALYLCASNEDGGRGEQFFGPGTRLTVL.

CDR3 in amino acids: CASSEQSNSPLHF. In DNA, the CDR3 is TGTGCCAGCAGTGAACAGTCAAATTCACCCCTCCACTTT. The chain couples TRBV2 to TRBJ1-6; D unclear. V lost 2 bases and J lost 7, with 6 bases in between. This CDR3 region has 13 residues. The V gene's germline CDR1 is SNHLY and CDR2 FYNNEI.

The V and J genes are TRBV6-5 and TRBJ2-7; D not resolved. Per germline, CDR1 MNHEY and CDR2 SVGAGI. V gave up 6 bases and J gave up 0 bases, with 15 bases separating them. The CDR3 is made up of 15 amino acids. CDR3 in DNA: TGTGCCAGCAGGCCCCGCTACGAAAGCTCCTACGAGCAGTACTTC. This gives the protein CASRPRYESSYEQYF.

The CDR3 coding sequence is TGCGCCAGCAGCTTGGCCCCCGGGACAGAGAACACTGAAGCTTTCTTT. This sequence encodes CASSLAPGTENTEAFF. This chain joins TRBV5-1 and TRBJ1-1; 7 bases match TRBD1. The trim removed 0 bases at V and 1 base at J, leaving 6 bases unmatched. Germline V gives CDR1 SGHRS, CDR2 YFSETQ. CDR3 size: 16 residues.

This chain joins TRBV18 and TRBJ1-1; D ambiguous. The V and J ends lost 6 bases and 1 base respectively, with 12 bases between them. This CDR3 spans 14 amino acids. Germline V gene lookup returns CDR1 KGHSH and CDR2 LQKENI. The CDR3: CASSPVRGNTEAFF. DNA of the CDR3: TGTGCCAGCTCCCCCGTGCGGGGGAACACTGAAGCTTTCTTT.

The V gene is TRBV25-1, the J gene TRBJ1-5, with no clear D. The CDR3 runs to 15 residues. The ends were cut back, 3 bases at V and 3 bases at J, with 12 bases in the middle. CDR1 and CDR2 from the germline V gene are MGHDK and SYGVNS. This CDR3 is CASSESAGHNQPQHF. CDR3 DNA sequence: TGTGCCAGCAGTGAGTCGGCAGGCCACAATCAGCCCCAGCATTTT. The full variable domain, rest sourced from reference TRBV25-1 and TRBJ1-5, is EADIYQTPRYLVIGTGKKITLECSQTMGHDKMYWYQQDPGMELHLIHYSYGVNSTEKGDLSSESTVSRIRTEHFPLTLESARPSHTSQYLCASSESAGHNQPQHFGDGTRLSIL.

The rearrangement uses TRBV3-1 (or the pseudogene TRBV3-2) and TRBJ1-1, with D possibly being TRBD1 (6 bases). CDR1 LGHDT and CDR2 YNNKEL come from the germline V gene (reference sequence). The CDR3 consists of 14 residues. Between the trimmed V and J ends, which lost 0 bases and 7 bases, there was a span of 12 bases. As DNA, the CDR3 is TGTGCCAGCAGCCAAGATGGGGGGGGCGGTGAAGCTTTCTTT. Protein sequence: CASSQDGGGGEAFF.

This chain links TRBV29-1 with TRBJ2-1; D not certain. This CDR3 contains 14 residues. Germline V lookup: CDR1 SQVTM, CDR2 ANQGSEA. Trimming left V 4 bases short and J 2 bases short, with 12 bases between. The CDR3 DNA reads TGCAGCGTTGTTTCTAGTGGTCCCTACAATGAGCAGTTCTTC. It specifies CSVVSSGPYNEQFF.

The rearrangement links TRBV2 to TRBJ2-1, with 10 bases matching TRBD2. The CDR3 length is 14 residues. The V gene end was trimmed by 4 bases and the J gene end by 6 bases; junction bases not matched to a gene: 3. CDR1 and CDR2 (germline): SNHLY, FYNNEI. The CDR3 DNA reads as TGTGCCAGCAGTGCCGAGCGGGAGGGCAATGAGCAGTTCTTC. Amino acids: CASSAEREGNEQFF.

The rearrangement links TRBV7-9 to TRBJ2-2; the match to TRBD2 covers 11 bases. The CDR3 sequence is 19 residues long. J lost 0 bases, V lost 8 bases, and 14 bases had no gene match. CDR1 and CDR2 (germline): SEHNR, FQNEAQ (reference sequence). CDR3 nucleotide sequence: TGTGCCAGCCCCCCTATAGGTAGCGGGAGGGATACGAACACCGGGGAGCTGTTTTTT. It encodes CASPPIGSGRDTNTGELFF.

The J gene is TRBJ2-1, the V gene TRBV11-3; TRBD2 matches at 10 bases. Germline CDR1 SGHNT, CDR2 YENEEA. This CDR3 comprises 15 residues. V was clipped by 5 bases and J by 7 bases; unmatched bases: 8. The CDR3 region has the DNA TGTGCCAGCAGCGCCCGGACTAGCGGTCGAAATGAGCAGTTCTTC. Its translation is CASSARTSGRNEQFF.

The chain links TRBV9 to TRBJ1-4; the D is unclear. The CDR3 loop spans 19 amino acids. Germline V gives CDR1 SGDLS, CDR2 YYNGEE. V dropped 0 bases and J dropped 8 bases, with 26 bases sitting between them. Here the CDR3 DNA reads TGTGCCAGCAGCGTAGGGTCGGGCAGCTTATACAGCCGGGAGGAAAAACTGTTTTTT. As protein: CASSVGSGSLYSREEKLFF. Full variable domain (remainder filled in from reference TRBV9 and TRBJ1-4): DSGVTQTPKHLITATGQRVTLRCSPRSGDLSVYWYQQSLDQGLQFLIQYYNGEERAKGNILERFSAQQFPDLHSELNLSSLELGDSALYFCASSVGSGSLYSREEKLFFGSGTQLSVL.

The sample holds one count of this clone. The J gene is TRBJ1-2, the V gene TRBV5-1; no clear D. Per germline, CDR1 SGHRS and CDR2 YFSETQ. V shed 0 bases and J shed 6 bases, with 15 bases lying between them. The CDR3 spans 15 residues. CDR3 sequence (DNA): TGCGCCAGCAGCTTGGACCGGGAGTGGCGAAATGGCTACACCTTC. This sequence encodes CASSLDREWRNGYTF.

The chain combines TRBV4-1 with TRBJ2-5; 8 bases line up with TRBD1. Germline V CDR1 and CDR2: MGHRA, YSYEKL. V gave up 8 bases and J gave up 3 bases; unmatched junction bases: 5. This CDR3 spans 13 amino acids. The CDR3 protein is CASRRTGKETQYF. DNA of the CDR3: TGCGCCAGCCGACGGACAGGGAAAGAGACCCAGTACTTC.

V usage is TRBV14 and J usage is TRBJ2-7; no clear D gene. CDR1 and CDR2 (germline): SGHDN, FVKESK. This CDR3 is built from 15 residues. The V gene lost 0 bases and the J gene lost 0 bases, with 9 bases spanning the gap. As DNA, the CDR3 is TGTGCCAGCAGCCAAGATTTCGGCAGCTCCTACGAGCAGTACTTC. Encoded protein: CASSQDFGSSYEQYF.